The 29 T cell receptor beta chains presented below share a single source sample, sequenced in a study of tumor-infiltrating lymphocytes in localized non-small cell lung cancer. The method was immunoSEQ multiplex PCR; TCRdb's version includes in-frame clones alone and lacks a portion of them. This repertoire shows 13,000 or so clones, roughly 78% found once; its top ten account for 9.5% to 15%. Sequencing was done on a sample of lung tumor tissue. Receptor source: a human donor with non-small cell lung cancer.

This rearrangement joins TRBV10-3 to TRBJ2-5; 12 positions match TRBD2. This CDR3 comprises 16 residues. J was trimmed by 4 bases and V by 5 bases; bases with no gene match: 8. Germline loops: CDR1 ENHRY, CDR2 SYGVKD. The CDR3 protein is CAISTSGGLGGETQYF. The DNA of the CDR3 is TGTGCCATCAGTACTAGCGGGGGGCTTGGGGGAGAGACCCAGTACTTC.

This chain uses TRBV7-2 with TRBJ1-1; unclear D gene. Germline loops: CDR1 SGHTA, CDR2 FQGNSA. Trimming pared 2 bases from V and 2 bases from J, leaving 12 bases between. The CDR3 is 15 amino acids. The CDR3 here is CASSLNVRLNTEAFF. DNA of the CDR3: TGTGCCAGCAGCTTAAACGTACGACTTAACACTGAAGCTTTCTTT.

This clone has a handful of counts. The V gene is TRBV19, the J gene TRBJ1-2; D is uncertain. The CDR3 runs 13 residues. Trimming removed 7 bases at V and 3 bases at J, with 12 bases between. Germline CDR1 reads LNHDA; CDR2 reads SQIVND (reference sequence). CDR3 in amino acids: CASKFGQDYGYTF. In DNA, the CDR3 is TGTGCCAGTAAGTTTGGGCAGGACTATGGCTACACCTTC.

The table lists this clone with a few counts. This rearrangement joins TRBV18 to TRBJ1-6, with D maybe TRBD1 (6 bases). The length of the CDR3 is 15 residues. The V gene lost 1 base and the J gene lost 8 bases, with 12 bases spanning the gap. Germline CDR1 KGHSH, CDR2 LQKENI. The CDR3 protein is CASSPRQVQDSPLHF. CDR3 DNA sequence: TGTGCCAGCTCACCACGACAGGTTCAGGATTCACCCCTCCACTTT. The full variable domain, its missing parts supplied by reference TRBV18 and TRBJ1-6, is NAGVMQNPRHLVRRRGQEARLRCSPMKGHSHVYWYRQLPEEGLKFMVYLQKENIIDESGMPKERFSAEFPKEGPSILRIQQVVRGDSAAYFCASSPRQVQDSPLHFGNGTRLTVT.

This sequence joins TRBV4-3 and TRBJ2-7; 7 bases match TRBD2. V lost 0 bases and J lost 4; bases outside the gene matches: 12. The germline V gene encodes CDR1 LGHNA and CDR2 YSLEER. The CDR3 contains 17 residues. The CDR3 coding sequence is TGCGCCAGCAGCCAAGATTTTAGGGGAGGGTACAGGTACGAGCAGTACTTC. Translated: CASSQDFRGGYRYEQYF.

This clone was seen only once. This chain joins TRBV5-1 and TRBJ2-1; 7 bases fit TRBD2. CDR1 SGHRS and CDR2 YFSETQ come from the germline V gene. V lost 0 bases, J lost 10 bases, and 16 bases stayed unmatched. CDR3 length: 17 residues. Written as DNA, the CDR3 is TGCGCCAGCAGCTTGGGAGCTAGCGGAGGGAATATCGGCGAGCAGTTCTTC. Translation: CASSLGASGGNIGEQFF.

This chain uses TRBV4-3 with TRBJ1-5; weak D call: TRBD1 (6 bases). Germline CDR1 reads LGHNA; CDR2 reads YSLEER. Trimming left V 4 bases short and J 5 bases short, with 15 bases between. The CDR3 is 15 amino acids. Written as DNA, the CDR3 is TGCGCCAGCAGCCGGGACATATCGACGGATCAGCCCCAGCATTTT. The encoded protein is CASSRDISTDQPQHF.

The J gene is TRBJ1-5, the V gene TRBV7-2; the D is unclear. V shed 5 bases and J shed 4 bases, with 12 bases lying between them. This CDR3 spans 14 amino acids. In germline, CDR1 is SGHTA, CDR2 FQGNSA. This chain's CDR3 is CASSPDVGNQPQHF. CDR3 in DNA: TGTGCCAGCAGCCCGGACGTTGGAAATCAGCCCCAGCATTTT. The complete variable domain, with remaining parts taken from reference TRBV7-2 and TRBJ1-5, reads GAGVSQSPSNKVTEKGKDVELRCDPISGHTALYWYRQSLGQGLEFLIYFQGNSAPDKSGLPSDRFSAERTGGSVSTLTIQRTQQEDSAVYLCASSPDVGNQPQHFGDGTRLSIL.

This rearrangement joins TRBV4-3 to TRBJ1-6, with D tentatively TRBD1 (6 bases). This CDR3 has 15 amino acids. V lost 4 bases, J lost 6 bases, and 13 bases lay in between. Germline assignment: CDR1 LGHNA and CDR2 YSLEER. CDR3: CASSRGTLANSPLHF. The DNA of the CDR3 is TGCGCCAGCAGCCGAGGGACACTAGCTAATTCACCCCTCCACTTT.

The chain couples TRBV4-1 to TRBJ2-7; 8 bases match TRBD1. Germline lookup yields CDR1 MGHRA and CDR2 YSYEKL. The CDR3 totals 16 residues. The junction had 7 bases not matched to a gene; V was cut back by 1 base and J by 2 bases. The CDR3 coding sequence is TGCGCCAGCAGCCAAGGTGCGGACAGGGCTACCTACGAGCAGTACTTC. Translating gives CASSQGADRATYEQYF.

The gene calls are TRBV5-4 and TRBJ2-1; weak D call: TRBD1 (5 bases). Trimming cost V 6 bases and J 6 bases, with 13 bases left between them. CDR3 length equals 13 residues. Germline CDR1 and CDR2: SGHNT and YYREEE (reference sequence). The DNA of the CDR3 is TGTGCCAGCAACCCTAGGGGAACCAATGAGCAGTTCTTC. Protein: CASNPRGTNEQFF.

The V call is TRBV12-1, the J call TRBJ2-7; TRBD2, the table's D call, lacks a check against the DNA. TRBV12-1 is a known pseudogene. This CDR3 has 16 amino acids. The CDR3 nucleotides are TGTGCCAGCATCAAAATTTGTAGCGGAAGCTCCTACGAGCAGTACTTC. Its translation: CASIKICSGSSYEQYF.

This chain connects TRBV7-2 to TRBJ2-7, with a weak D call TRBD1 (6 bases). Germline lookup yields CDR1 SGHTA and CDR2 FQGNSA. The V end lost 1 base, the J end lost 2 bases, and 9 bases lay between the germline ends. This CDR3 is 14 amino acids long. Written as DNA, the CDR3 is TGTGCCAGCAGCTTAGGGACAGTTACCTACGAGCAGTACTTC. It yields the protein CASSLGTVTYEQYF.

The V call is TRBV5-1, the J call TRBJ1-3; maybe TRBD1 (5 bases). Germline CDR1 and CDR2: SGHRS and YFSETQ. CDR3 size: 15 residues. With 0 bases removed from V and 4 bases from J, the gap between germline ends came to 11 bases. The CDR3 reads CASSLGSRVGNTIYF. For the CDR3, the DNA is TGCGCCAGCAGCTTGGGGTCCAGGGTCGGAAACACCATATATTTT.

The CDR3 here is CASSLGGQEELFF. CDR3 coding DNA: TGTGCCAGCAGCTTAGGAGGGCAGGAGGAGCTGTTTTTT. This rearrangement joins TRBV7-8 to TRBJ2-2; D is perhaps TRBD2 (5 bases). Looked up from germline, CDR1 is SGHVS and CDR2 is FQNEAQ. CDR3 size: 13 residues. V dropped 1 base and J dropped 10 bases, with 10 bases sitting between them.

The chain links TRBV2 to TRBJ1-2, with 7 bases aligning to TRBD1. V was clipped by 7 bases and J by 1 base; unmatched bases: 21. This CDR3 has 19 amino acids. Per germline, CDR1 SNHLY and CDR2 FYNNEI. In DNA form, the CDR3 reads TGTGCCAGCACCCTCCAGACTGGGACAGCTCAGGGGGGTAACTATGGCTACACCTTC. It translates to CASTLQTGTAQGGNYGYTF.

The chain uses TRBV5-1 and TRBJ1-2, with 8 bases identical to TRBD1. The CDR3 runs to 13 residues. V dropped 3 bases and J dropped 3; count of bases not matched to a gene: 1. Germline CDR1 reads SGHRS; CDR2 reads YFSETQ. This CDR3 is CASSSTGDYGYTF. The CDR3 nucleotides are TGCGCCAGCAGCTCGACAGGGGACTATGGCTACACCTTC.

V gene TRBV5-8 combines with J gene TRBJ2-7, with 12 bases fitting TRBD2. Trimming removed 4 bases from V and 6 bases from J; junction bases left unmatched: 8. Germline V gene data show CDR1 as SGHTS and CDR2 as YDEGEE. The CDR3 sequence is 15 residues long. The CDR3 is CASSGASGRATEQYF. The CDR3 DNA follows: TGTGCCAGCAGCGGCGCTAGCGGGAGGGCCACCGAGCAGTACTTC.

The chain carries TRBV10-3 and TRBJ2-3; 14 bases are a match to TRBD2. J was trimmed by 12 bases and V by 7 bases; bases with no gene match: 15. CDR1 ENHRY and CDR2 SYGVKD come from the germline V gene. The CDR3 consists of 16 residues. The CDR3 protein is CAIKIGTSGRTDRQYF. The CDR3 region has the DNA TGTGCCATCAAGATCGGGACTAGCGGGAGAACAGACCGACAGTATTTT.

The chain carries TRBV4-1 and TRBJ2-7; 11 nucleotides match TRBD2. V dropped 3 bases and J dropped 3; count of bases not matched to a gene: 1. The germline V gene has CDR1 MGHRA and CDR2 YSYEKL. The CDR3 runs 14 residues. CDR3 residues: CASSQLAGGYEQYF. Written as DNA, the CDR3 is TGCGCCAGCAGCCAGCTAGCGGGGGGCTACGAGCAGTACTTC.

The CDR3 sequence is CASSLEGTGETQYF. CDR3 bases: TGTGCCAGCAGCTTAGAGGGAACTGGGGAGACCCAGTACTTC. The chain carries TRBV7-3 and TRBJ2-5; TRBD2 might be the D (5 bases). V shed 2 bases and J shed 5 bases, with 12 bases lying between them. From germline, CDR1 is SGHTA and CDR2 FQGTGA. The CDR3 runs to 14 residues.

The chain is built from TRBV11-2 and TRBJ2-3; D not resolved. CDR1 and CDR2 from the germline V gene are SGHAT and FQNNGV. The length of the CDR3 is 14 residues. V lost 6 bases and J 2 bases, leaving 12 bases between the germline ends. The CDR3 protein is CASRLQTLTDTQYF. In DNA, the CDR3 is TGTGCCAGCAGGCTACAGACCCTCACAGATACGCAGTATTTT.

This chain joins TRBV6-5 and TRBJ2-3, with 9 bases aligning to TRBD1. The ends lost 7 bases at V and 1 base at J; junction bases unmatched: 6. CDR1 is MNHEY, CDR2 SVGAGI, per germline. The CDR3 is 15 amino acids. Written as DNA, the CDR3 is TGTGCCAGCACTCCCGGACAGGGGCGCACAGATACGCAGTATTTT. Protein: CASTPGQGRTDTQYF.

The rearrangement uses TRBV29-1 and TRBJ2-1; weak D call: TRBD2 (6 bases). CDR1 and CDR2 from the germline V gene are SQVTM and ANQGSEA. Trimming removed 1 base from V and 5 bases from J, with 18 bases in between. This CDR3 contains 16 residues. CDR3 coding DNA: TGCAGCGTTGAAGGGAGGGTCCGGCGGGACCACAATGAGCAGTTCTTC. Encoded protein: CSVEGRVRRDHNEQFF.

This chain joins TRBV29-1 and TRBJ2-1, with 14 bases matching TRBD2. The CDR3 extends over 12 amino acids. Germline CDR1 is SQVTM and CDR2 is ANQGSEA. The CDR3 loop is CSGTSGSNEQFF. CDR3 sequence (DNA): TGCAGTGGGACTAGCGGGAGCAATGAGCAGTTCTTC.

As DNA, the CDR3 is TGTGCCAGCAGCTTAGTAGTCAGGGTAATCAATCAGCCCCAGCATTTT. Residues: CASSLVVRVINQPQHF. The V and J genes are TRBV7-8 and TRBJ1-5; perhaps TRBD1 as D (5 bases). Trimming shortened V by 1 base and J by 3 bases, and 13 bases separated the two germline ends. The CDR3 covers 16 residues. Germline assignment: CDR1 SGHVS and CDR2 FQNEAQ. Full variable domain (outside the CDR3, taken from reference TRBV7-8 and TRBJ1-5): GAGVSQSPRYKVAKRGQDVALRCDPISGHVSLFWYQQALGQGPEFLTYFQNEAQLDKSGLPSDRFFAERPEGSVSTLKIQRTQQEDSAVYLCASSLVVRVINQPQHFGDGTRLSIL.

This rearrangement joins TRBV11-2 to TRBJ1-2; a possible D gene is TRBD1 (5 bases). The CDR3 totals 13 residues. The germline V and J ends were trimmed by 5 bases and 8 bases, with 15 bases remaining between them. The germline gives CDR1 SGHAT, CDR2 FQNNGV. The CDR3 sequence: CASSSGGEGGYTF. CDR3 coding DNA: TGTGCCAGCAGCAGCGGGGGGGAGGGAGGCTACACCTTC.

This clone has a handful of counts. The chain carries TRBV9 and TRBJ1-1; D is uncertain. The CDR3 has 14 amino acids. Trimming took off 0 bases at V and 5 bases at J, with 11 bases between the two ends. CDR1 SGDLS and CDR2 YYNGEE come from the germline V gene. This CDR3 reads CASSVEDRGTEAFF. CDR3 DNA: TGTGCCAGCAGCGTAGAGGACCGAGGGACTGAAGCTTTCTTT.

The rearrangement links TRBV9 to TRBJ2-7, with TRBD1 as a possible D gene (5 bases). Germline assignment: CDR1 SGDLS and CDR2 YYNGEE. The V and J ends lost 4 bases and 5 bases respectively, with 16 bases between them. The CDR3 covers 14 residues. CDR3 protein: CASSPGHWSDEQYF. CDR3 DNA sequence: TGTGCCAGCAGCCCAGGACATTGGTCGGACGAGCAGTACTTC.